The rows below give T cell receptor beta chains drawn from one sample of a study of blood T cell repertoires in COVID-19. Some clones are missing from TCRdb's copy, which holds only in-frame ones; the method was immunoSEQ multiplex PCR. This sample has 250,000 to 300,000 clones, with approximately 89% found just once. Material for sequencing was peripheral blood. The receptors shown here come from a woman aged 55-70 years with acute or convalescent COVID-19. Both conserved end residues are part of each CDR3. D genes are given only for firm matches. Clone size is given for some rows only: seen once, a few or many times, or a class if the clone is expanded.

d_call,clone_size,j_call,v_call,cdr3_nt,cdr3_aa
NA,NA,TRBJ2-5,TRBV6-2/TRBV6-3,TGTGCCAGCAGTCCCCAGGAGACCCAGTACTTC,CASSPQETQYF
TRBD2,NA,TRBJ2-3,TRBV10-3,TGTGCCATCAGTGAGTCGACGCTAGCGGGAGCTAGCACAGATACGCAGTATTTT,CAISESTLAGASTDTQYF
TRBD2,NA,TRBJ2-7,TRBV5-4,TGTGCCAGCAGCTCATACGGGACTAGCGGGGGCCGTAGCTCCTACGAGCAGTACTTC,CASSSYGTSGGRSSYEQYF
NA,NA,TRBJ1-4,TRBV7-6,TGTGCCAGCAGCTTAGGCCAGGGACTGTTTTTT,CASSLGQGLFF
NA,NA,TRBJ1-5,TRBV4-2,TGTGCCAGCAGCCAAGATTACCCCCCAGACAATCAGCCCCAGCATTTT,CASSQDYPPDNQPQHF
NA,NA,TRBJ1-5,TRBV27,TGTGCCAGCAGCTCGGAGGGGAAAAGCAATCAGCCCCAGCATTTT,CASSSEGKSNQPQHF
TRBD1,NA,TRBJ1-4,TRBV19,TGTGCCAGTCTTAGGACAGGGAATAATGAAAAACTGTTTTTT,CASLRTGNNEKLFF
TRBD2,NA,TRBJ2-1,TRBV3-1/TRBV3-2,TGTGCCAGCAGGCGAACCGGGACTAGCGGCAATGAGCAGTTCTTC,CASRRTGTSGNEQFF
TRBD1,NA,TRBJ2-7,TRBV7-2,TGTGCCAGCAGCTTAGCGGGGACAGGCATCTACGAGCAGTACTTC,CASSLAGTGIYEQYF
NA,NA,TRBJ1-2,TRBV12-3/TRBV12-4,TGTGCCAGCAGCTCGACCGGGGGCTATGGCTACACCTTC,CASSSTGGYGYTF
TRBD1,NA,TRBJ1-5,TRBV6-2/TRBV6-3,TGTGCCAGCAGTTACATCCGGGCAGGGGGCGGGCAGCCCCAGCATTTT,CASSYIRAGGGQPQHF
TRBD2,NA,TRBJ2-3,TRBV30,TGTGCCTGGAGTGTAGGTAGCCCGGGAGGAACGGATACGCAGTATTTT,CAWSVGSPGGTDTQYF
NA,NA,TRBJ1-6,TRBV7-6,TGTGCCAGCAGCTTAGGAGGATCCTATAATTCACCCCTCCACTTT,CASSLGGSYNSPLHF
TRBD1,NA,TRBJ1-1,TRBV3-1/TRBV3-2,TGTGCCAGCAGCAGACGAACAGGGGGCACTGAAGCTTTCTTT,CASSRRTGGTEAFF
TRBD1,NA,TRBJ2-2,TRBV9,TGTGCCAGCAGCCCTCATAGGGGACAGGGAAGTGACACCGGGGAGCTGTTTTTT,CASSPHRGQGSDTGELFF
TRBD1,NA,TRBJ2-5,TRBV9,TGTGCCAGCAGCGACCGGGACAGGGCTGAGACCCAGTACTTC,CASSDRDRAETQYF
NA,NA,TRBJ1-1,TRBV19,TGTGCCAGTAGTATTTCAGGGAACACTGAAGCTTTCTTT,CASSISGNTEAFF
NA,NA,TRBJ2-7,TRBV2,TGTGCCAGCACCCAGACCTACGAGCAGTACTTC,CASTQTYEQYF
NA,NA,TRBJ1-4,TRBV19,TGTGCCAGTAGCAACGTCCTTAGGGGGAAGGATGAAAAACTGTTTTTT,CASSNVLRGKDEKLFF
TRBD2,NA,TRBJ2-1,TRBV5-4,TGTGCCAGCAGCCCCCGGACTAGCGGGGGGCAGGGTGAGCAGTTCTTC,CASSPRTSGGQGEQFF
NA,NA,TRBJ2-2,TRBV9,TGTGCCAGCAGCCCTAGACCAGACACCGGGGAGCTGTTTTTT,CASSPRPDTGELFF
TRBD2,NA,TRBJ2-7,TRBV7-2,TGTGCCAGCCGATCGACTAGCGGGGTACCCTTCTCCTACGAGCAGTACTTC,CASRSTSGVPFSYEQYF
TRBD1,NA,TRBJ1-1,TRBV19,TGTGCCAGTAGAGACCCAGGGGGACTGAACACTGAAGCTTTCTTT,CASRDPGGLNTEAFF
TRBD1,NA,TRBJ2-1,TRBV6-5,TGTGCCAGCAGCCGTACGACAGGGAACCCTGAGCAGTTCTTC,CASSRTTGNPEQFF
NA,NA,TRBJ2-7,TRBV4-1,TGCGCCAGCAGCCAAGATGTGAGCCTCACCTACGAGCAGTACTTC,CASSQDVSLTYEQYF
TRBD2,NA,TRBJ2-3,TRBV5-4,TGTGCCAGCAGCCCGACGGTCCTAGCGGGGCAAGGGGTGGGTACGCAGTATTTT,CASSPTVLAGQGVGTQYF
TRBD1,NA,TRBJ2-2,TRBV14,TGTGCCACCAAACCCGGGACAGGGGTCATCGGGGAGCTGTTTTTT,CATKPGTGVIGELFF
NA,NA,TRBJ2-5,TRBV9,TGTGCCAGCGGCAGGGTTGGAGAGACCCAGTACTTC,CASGRVGETQYF
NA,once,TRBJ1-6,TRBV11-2,TGTGCCAGCAGCTTACCGGGTTTCGGTTCACCCCTCCACTTT,CASSLPGFGSPLHF
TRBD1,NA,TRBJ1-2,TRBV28,TGTGCCAGCAGGGGGACAGGGTCTAACTATGGCTACACCTTC,CASRGTGSNYGYTF
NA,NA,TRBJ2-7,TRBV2,TGTGCCAGCAGGGGGAACAGGGACGAGCAGTACTTC,CASRGNRDEQYF
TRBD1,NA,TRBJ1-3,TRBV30,TGTGCCTTGAGGCGACAGGGGATAGTTGGAAACACCATATATTTT,CALRRQGIVGNTIYF
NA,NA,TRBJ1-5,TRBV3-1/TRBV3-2,TGTGCCAGCAGCCGCCCTATCGAAGGGGGTTTTCAGCCCCAGCATTTT,CASSRPIEGGFQPQHF
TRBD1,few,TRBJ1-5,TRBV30,TGTGCCTGGTCCTCCGGGACAGGGGATGGTCCCCAGCATTTT,CAWSSGTGDGPQHF
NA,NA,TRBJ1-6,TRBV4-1,TGCGCCAGCAGCCAAAACAGGGATTCACCCCTCCACTTT,CASSQNRDSPLHF
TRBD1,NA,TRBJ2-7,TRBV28,TGTGCCAGCAGTTTGGGGACAGAAATCCGTTGGGAGCAGTACTTC,CASSLGTEIRWEQYF
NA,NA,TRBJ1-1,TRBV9,TGTGCCAGCAGCGCGCAGGGCGGGGCGCCGACTGAAGCTTTCTTT,CASSAQGGAPTEAFF
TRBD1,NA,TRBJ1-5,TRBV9,TGTGCCAGCAGCGCACAGGGGGCGGATCAGCCCCAGCATTTT,CASSAQGADQPQHF
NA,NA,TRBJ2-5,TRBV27,TGTGCCAGCAGTTTGGCCCAGGGGAAGACCCAGTACTTC,CASSLAQGKTQYF
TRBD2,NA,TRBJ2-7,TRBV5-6,TGTGCCAGCAGCTTTGGTCGGGGGGGTTACGAGCAGTACTTC,CASSFGRGGYEQYF
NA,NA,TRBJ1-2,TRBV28,TGTGCCGGCAGTTTGAGTTCTGGAGAGTATGGCTACACCTTC,CAGSLSSGEYGYTF
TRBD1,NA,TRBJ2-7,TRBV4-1,TGCGCCAGCAGCCCCCAGTCAGGGGGCAACGAGCAGTACTTC,CASSPQSGGNEQYF
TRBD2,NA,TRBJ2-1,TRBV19,TGTGCCAGTAATGAGCGGGAGTGGGGGGAGCAGTTCTTC,CASNEREWGEQFF
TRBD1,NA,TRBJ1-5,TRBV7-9,TGTGCCAGCAGCTACAGGGGGCGGACCCGCAATCAGCCCCAGCATTTT,CASSYRGRTRNQPQHF
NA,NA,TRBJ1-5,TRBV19,TGTGCCAGTAGGGACAGTCCTAACAGCAATCAGCCCCAGCATTTT,CASRDSPNSNQPQHF
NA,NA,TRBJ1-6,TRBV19,TGTGCCAGTAGTTCCATGAGCTCCTATAATTCACCCCTCCACTTT,CASSSMSSYNSPLHF
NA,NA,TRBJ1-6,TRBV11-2,TGTGCCAGCAGGACCACCGGGGGTTCACCCCTCCACTTT,CASRTTGGSPLHF
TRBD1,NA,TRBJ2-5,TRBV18,TGTGCCAGCTCACCCATAACCGGGACAGGCGTCCGAGAGACCCAGTACTTC,CASSPITGTGVRETQYF
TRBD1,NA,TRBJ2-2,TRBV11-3,TGTGCCAGCAGCTCCGGGACAGGCCGCAGGGGTTTCGGGGAGCTGTTTTTT,CASSSGTGRRGFGELFF
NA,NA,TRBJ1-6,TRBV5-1,TGCGCCAGCAGCTTGCAGGGGTATAATTCACCCCTCCACTTT,CASSLQGYNSPLHF
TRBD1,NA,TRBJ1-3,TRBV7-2,TGTGCCAGCAGCTTAGCCCGGACAGGGAGAGGAAACACCATATATTTT,CASSLARTGRGNTIYF
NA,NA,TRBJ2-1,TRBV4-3,TGCGCCAGCAGCCAAGATGTTGGCGGGACCTACAATGAGCAGTTCTTC,CASSQDVGGTYNEQFF